This T cell receptor (beta chain) emerged from a study of blood T cells in healthy people across ages. CDR3 size: 14 residues. V was cut by 5 bases and J by 1 base, with 11 bases left in between. Germline CDR1 is DFQATT and CDR2 is SNEGSKA (reference sequence). Next came a second PCR, run for about 7 to 11 cycles, which used a sample-barcoded 5' primer along with a J-beta primer mix. In TCRdb, the 5' RACE reads were re-called with MiXCR into one record per CDR3 protein. The top ten hold about 10% of the sample, which has about 930,000 distinct CDR3 sequences, about 28% seen once. The sample also formed part of further work on T cells of mothers and their children. That investigation notes: Each mother yielded more than 9.5 million TCR beta CDR3 reads. Each child yielded several million reads.

What was sequenced was blood. The TCR originated in a woman in her 40s in good health. The chain recombines TRBV20-1 with TRBJ1-4; D is unresolved. Here the CDR3 DNA reads TGCAGTGCTCAAGGAGGAGTAACTAATGAAAAACTGTTTTTT. Amino acids: CSAQGGVTNEKLFF.